There are a few counts of the clone carrying this T cell receptor (beta chain). The germline V gene has CDR1 MDHEN and CDR2 SYDVKM. The V and J ends lost 10 bases and 5 bases respectively, with 17 bases between them. The CDR3 has 13 residues. The sample originates from a study of tumor-infiltrating lymphocytes in primary liver carcinoma. Production of TCR beta cDNA used around 500 ng total RNA together with a constant-region primer. Three-round nested multiplex PCR performed with slightly modified ARM-PCR produced the TCR beta libraries. The first two PCR rounds used TRBV1-TRBV30 primers with a Cbeta primer, 10 cycles each. TCRdb reprocessed the multiplex PCR reads with MiXCR, giving one entry per CDR3 protein. The data contain 95,000 to 100,000 distinct CDR3 sequences, approximately 70% of them singletons. Taking about 18-30 mg of unsorted bulk tissue, the authors co-extracted RNA and DNA.

This chain joins TRBV28 and TRBJ1-2; weak D call: TRBD1 (6 bases). Sequences were obtained from liver tumor tissue from sampling region 2. The subset denotes: tumor region T2, inferior pole. The sequence was collected from a woman aged 55-69 years with primary liver carcinoma and hepatitis B virus infection. This CDR3 reads CAIKRGAEYGYTF. DNA of the CDR3: TGTGCCATCAAAAGGGGGGCAGAGTATGGCTACACCTTC.